The rows below give T cell receptor beta chains drawn from one sample of a study of T cell changes during pregnancy in multiple sclerosis. Method: immunoSEQ multiplex PCR; TCRdb's copy keeps in-frame clones and lacks some. This sample carries more than 90,000 clones, 92% of them seen once, and the ten largest clones take more than 1.5%. Sequenced material: peripheral blood, taken in the third trimester of pregnancy. Receptor source: a female donor with multiple sclerosis, enrolled in a pregnancy study. Each CDR3 is given with its conserved first and last residue. A D gene is named only where the DNA matches it firmly. Clone size is shown for a subset of rows, as once, few, many or a class of expanded clone.

V	J	D	size	DNA	CDR3
TRBV6-1	TRBJ2-7	.	.	TGTGCCAGCAGAAATAGCGCGACCTACGAGCAGTACTTC	CASRNSATYEQYF
TRBV12-2	TRBJ2-1	.	.	TGTGCAAGTCGCTCGTCCCCTCCGGGGAGCGGGAGAGGCGATGAGCAGTTCTTC	CASRSSPPGSGRGDEQFF
TRBV4-1	TRBJ2-3	TRBD2	once	TGCGCCAGCAGCCAAAGGGCGCGTAGTCGGCGGGGGGGCACAGATACGCAGTATTTT	CASSQRARSRRGGTDTQYF
TRBV6-6	TRBJ2-7	.	.	TGTGCCAGCAGTTATGTACGAGGATACGAGCAGTACTTC	CASSYVRGYEQYF
TRBV5-1	TRBJ2-7	.	.	TGCGCCAGCAGCTTTGGGTCGGGGGAGCAGTACTTC	CASSFGSGEQYF
TRBV18	TRBJ1-4	.	.	TGTGCCAGCTCATCGGACTCGGGGGATGAAAAACTGTTTTTT	CASSSDSGDEKLFF
TRBV5-3	TRBJ2-7	TRBD1	.	TGTGCCAGAAGCGGCCCCTGGACAGGGGGCGAGCAGTACTTC	CARSGPWTGGEQYF
TRBV28	TRBJ2-7	TRBD1	.	TGTGCCAGCAGGGGCGAACAGGGGGCGGGGTACGAGCAGTACTTC	CASRGEQGAGYEQYF
TRBV5-1	TRBJ1-3	TRBD1	.	TGCGCCAGCAGCTTGGATAAACAGGGGGCAACAAACACCATATATTTT	CASSLDKQGATNTIYF
TRBV7-9	TRBJ1-5	.	.	TGTGCCAGCAGCCCATCAGGGGACAATCAGCCCCAGCATTTT	CASSPSGDNQPQHF
TRBV14	TRBJ1-1	.	.	TGTGCCAGCAGCCATGGCCAGAACACTGAAGCTTTCTTT	CASSHGQNTEAFF